Here is one T cell receptor beta chain with its context. What it binds is unknown. The authors divided CD4+ cells into CD45RA+ naive and CD45RA-negative memory subsets. This record comes from a study of shared clonotypes between healthy human individuals. The study's findings and limits: Of the naive CD4 clonotypes, roughly 5% were shared across a few donors. Larger estimated richness was generally seen in naive subsets than in memory subsets. Deeper or shallower sequencing was expected to change how clonotypes are shared among donors.

The method was immunoSEQ multiplex PCR; TCRdb's version includes in-frame clones alone and lacks a portion of them. The profile shows more than 2,000,000 clones, about 92% of them singletons. There are 14 residues in the CDR3. CDR1 is LNHNV and CDR2 is YYDKDF in the germline V gene (reference sequence). Between the trimmed V and J ends, which lost 0 bases and 5 bases, there was a span of 11 bases. The receptor was isolated from a young man in good health. Some clones in this sample may be carry-over from other donors' samples. The specimen was naive CD4+ T cells from PBMCs. Subset: CD45RA+ positively selected. This chain links TRBV15 with TRBJ2-7, with unresolved D. CDR3 residues: CATSRDYVGNEQYF. The CDR3, as DNA: TGTGCCACCAGCAGAGATTACGTGGGAAACGAGCAGTACTTC.